The rows below give T cell receptor beta chains drawn from one sample of a study of response to subunit inactivated influenza vaccine. Using its own MiXCR run on the RT-PCR reads, TCRdb lists one record per CDR3 protein. The sample lists hundreds of thousands of distinct CDR3 sequences, 18% occurring once. This material consisted of PBMCs from blood, taken about 5 days after vaccination. These receptors all come from a man aged 50 to 59 who received an inactivated influenza vaccine. CDR3s include the opening cysteine and the closing phenylalanine or tryptophan. Fields, in order: V gene, clone size, J gene, D gene, CDR3 protein, CDR3 DNA. D genes are given only for firm matches. The listing skips clone size in some rows; elsewhere it reads once, few, many or a size class.

TRBV10-2,few,TRBJ2-7,TRBD2,CASSAGLAEGGEQYF,TGCGCCAGCAGTGCGGGACTAGCGGAAGGAGGCGAGCAGTACTTC
TRBV16,many,TRBJ2-7,NA,CASSLLGNYEQYF,TGTGCCAGCAGCCTTCTAGGGAACTACGAGCAGTACTTC
TRBV7-2,few,TRBJ2-3,NA,CASSRWDTNTDTQYF,TGTGCCAGCAGTCGCTGGGACACCAACACAGATACGCAGTATTTT
TRBV12-3/TRBV12-4,NA,TRBJ2-2,TRBD2,CASSSKTSPGELFF,TGTGCCAGCAGTTCGAAGACTAGCCCCGGGGAGCTGTTTTTT
TRBV10-3,NA,TRBJ1-1,NA,CATWTEAFF,TGTGCCACCTGGACAGAAGCTTTCTTT
TRBV9,NA,TRBJ2-5,NA,CASSSKPGEGRWETQYF,TGTGCCAGCAGCTCGAAGCCAGGGGAGGGCCGATGGGAGACCCAGTACTTC
TRBV29-1,few,TRBJ1-5,NA,CSVALSENQPQHF,TGCAGCGTTGCCCTCTCAGAAAATCAGCCCCAGCATTTT
TRBV4-3,few,TRBJ2-2,NA,CASSAEEAGELFF,TGCGCCAGCTCCGCTGAGGAGGCCGGGGAGCTGTTTTTT
TRBV4-1,few,TRBJ2-7,NA,CASSQEARVTEGPYEQYF,TGCGCCAGCAGCCAAGAGGCCAGGGTAACAGAAGGCCCCTACGAGCAGTACTTC
TRBV5-1,few,TRBJ1-2,NA,CASSLAGPRDGYTF,TGCGCCAGCAGCTTGGCGGGGCCAAGGGATGGCTACACCTTC
TRBV20-1,few,TRBJ2-1,TRBD2,CSASGGLTYNEQFF,TGCAGTGCCAGCGGGGGACTCACCTACAATGAGCAGTTCTTC
TRBV30,NA,TRBJ2-1,NA,CAWSVGTYNEQFF,TGTGCCTGGAGTGTGGGCACGTACAATGAGCAGTTCTTC
TRBV6-1,NA,TRBJ2-1,TRBD2,CASSGTSGSREQFF,TGTGCCAGCAGTGGGACTAGCGGGAGCCGTGAGCAGTTCTTC
TRBV7-9,NA,TRBJ2-3,NA,CASSTRWGTQYF,TGTGCCAGCAGCACCCGGTGGGGTACGCAGTATTTT
TRBV29-1,few,TRBJ2-7,TRBD2,CSVRGRLAANEQYF,TGCAGCGTTCGCGGGCGTCTAGCGGCGAACGAGCAGTACTTC
TRBV18,many,TRBJ2-2,TRBD1,CASSQRTGDTGELFF,TGTGCCAGCTCACAGCGGACAGGGGACACCGGGGAGCTGTTTTTT
TRBV9,NA,TRBJ2-1,TRBD1,CASSESSSPGQGDNEQFF,TGTGCCAGCAGCGAGAGTAGTTCGCCGGGACAGGGGGACAATGAGCAGTTCTTC
TRBV20-1,many,TRBJ1-5,NA,CSAIEESNQPQHF,TGCAGTGCTATAGAGGAGAGCAATCAGCCCCAGCATTTT
TRBV12-3/TRBV12-4,few,TRBJ1-2,NA,CASSFTGMRGYTF,TGTGCCAGCAGTTTCACAGGAATGAGAGGCTACACCTTC
TRBV20-1,NA,TRBJ2-1,TRBD2,CSAREAREGTYNEQFF,TGCAGTGCTAGAGAGGCGCGGGAGGGGACCTACAATGAGCAGTTCTTC
TRBV12-3/TRBV12-4,few,TRBJ2-7,TRBD2,CASSFGTSGFEQYF,TGTGCCAGCAGTTTCGGCACTAGCGGCTTCGAGCAGTACTTC
TRBV5-4,few,TRBJ2-7,NA,CASSLIEGEQYF,TGTGCCAGCAGCTTGATAGAAGGCGAGCAGTACTTC
TRBV2,many,TRBJ2-7,NA,CASSEAYEQYF,TGTGCCAGCAGTGAAGCCTACGAGCAGTACTTC
TRBV5-5,NA,TRBJ2-4,TRBD1,CASSSRQGSKNIQYF,TGTGCCAGCAGCTCCCGACAGGGGAGCAAAAACATTCAGTACTTC
TRBV7-9,few,TRBJ2-2,TRBD1,CASSRTGLGTGELFF,TGTGCCAGCAGCCGGACAGGGTTGGGCACCGGGGAGCTGTTTTTT
TRBV5-1,NA,TRBJ2-1,NA,CASSFLSNSYNEQFF,TGCGCCAGCAGCTTTCTCTCAAACTCCTACAATGAGCAGTTCTTC
TRBV12-3/TRBV12-4,many,TRBJ1-5,NA,CASSLRDAGSQHF,TGTGCCAGCAGTTTAAGGGACGCGGGATCCCAGCATTTT
TRBV11-2,NA,TRBJ1-5,NA,CASSLAPYQPQHF,TGTGCCAGCAGCTTAGCTCCTTATCAGCCCCAGCATTTT
TRBV21-1,NA,TRBJ2-7,NA,CASSKALTGGEQYF,TGTGCCAGCAGCAAAGCGTTGACCGGCGGCGAGCAGTACTTC
TRBV6-1,NA,TRBJ2-7,NA,CASGLSGSYEQYF,TGTGCCAGCGGCTTATCTGGGTCCTACGAGCAGTACTTC
TRBV20-1,many,TRBJ2-5,NA,CSARDPTGGSKETQYF,TGCAGTGCTAGAGACCCCACCGGAGGGAGCAAAGAGACCCAGTACTTC
TRBV9,NA,TRBJ2-1,TRBD2,CASSAGAGGDNEQFF,TGTGCCAGCAGCGCGGGGGCGGGAGGCGACAATGAGCAGTTCTTC
TRBV7-2,few,TRBJ2-3,NA,CASSLEGWFNTDTQYF,TGTGCCAGCAGCTTAGAGGGGTGGTTTAACACAGATACGCAGTATTTT
TRBV10-3,few,TRBJ1-5,TRBD1,CAISEDRAYQPQHF,TGTGCCATCAGTGAGGACAGGGCGTATCAGCCCCAGCATTTT
TRBV18,few,TRBJ2-5,TRBD1,CASSPNQGALETQYF,TGTGCCAGCTCACCAAATCAGGGGGCTCTAGAGACCCAGTACTTC
TRBV20-1,NA,TRBJ2-7,TRBD2,CSARAGGPISYEQYF,TGCAGTGCTAGAGCGGGAGGGCCAATTTCCTACGAGCAGTACTTC
TRBV10-3,NA,TRBJ2-1,NA,CAISPRGGIGNEQFF,TGTGCCATCAGTCCCAGGGGTGGAATTGGAAATGAGCAGTTCTTC
TRBV29-1,few,TRBJ1-1,NA,CSVEFRQADTEAFF,TGCAGCGTTGAATTCAGACAGGCTGACACTGAAGCTTTCTTT
TRBV5-6,many,TRBJ2-5,NA,CASSIPTGVFQETQYF,TGTGCCAGCAGCATACCGACAGGAGTCTTCCAAGAGACCCAGTACTTC
TRBV29-1,NA,TRBJ2-7,TRBD2,CSVGTSGSSYEQYF,TGCAGCGTGGGGACTAGCGGGAGCTCCTACGAGCAGTACTTC
TRBV20-1,many,TRBJ1-2,NA,CSARNTGGYTF,TGCAGTGCTAGAAACACAGGCGGCTACACCTTC
TRBV6-2/TRBV6-3,few,TRBJ2-7,NA,CASTPKWVLGSYEQYF,TGTGCCAGCACCCCCAAGTGGGTTTTAGGGTCCTACGAGCAGTACTTC
TRBV15,NA,TRBJ1-5,NA,CATSRDNQPQHF,TGTGCCACCAGCCGCGACAATCAGCCCCAGCATTTT
TRBV7-2,few,TRBJ2-1,TRBD2,CASSGSGTSVYEQFF,TGTGCCAGCAGCGGTTCCGGGACTAGCGTTTATGAGCAGTTCTTC
TRBV6-2/TRBV6-3,few,TRBJ2-6,NA,CASVHVLTF,TGTGCCAGCGTACACGTCCTGACTTTC
TRBV29-1,few,TRBJ2-7,TRBD1,CSVEARETGNSYEQYF,TGCAGCGTTGAAGCTAGGGAGACAGGGAACTCCTACGAGCAGTACTTC
TRBV20-1,NA,TRBJ2-7,TRBD2,CSAQTSGGPYEQYF,TGCAGTGCTCAGACTAGCGGGGGCCCCTACGAGCAGTACTTC
TRBV6-5,NA,TRBJ2-1,NA,CASSYSRDGNEQFF,TGTGCCAGCAGTTACTCCCGGGACGGCAATGAGCAGTTCTTC
TRBV7-9,few,TRBJ1-2,NA,CASSLVKGDGYTF,TGTGCCAGCAGCTTAGTGAAGGGGGATGGCTACACCTTC
TRBV12-3/TRBV12-4,few,TRBJ2-7,TRBD1,CASSLKGASEQYF,TGTGCCAGCAGTTTAAAGGGGGCCAGCGAGCAGTACTTC
TRBV15,NA,TRBJ1-5,NA,CATSRDSWGREGNQPQHF,TGTGCCACCAGCAGAGACTCATGGGGGAGGGAGGGGAATCAGCCCCAGCATTTT
TRBV20-1,many,TRBJ2-1,NA,CSARDIGQNYNEQFF,TGCAGTGCTAGAGATATTGGTCAGAATTACAATGAGCAGTTCTTC
TRBV4-3,NA,TRBJ2-2,NA,CASSPQPGATGELFF,TGCGCCAGCAGCCCCCAGCCGGGGGCGACCGGGGAGCTGTTTTTT
TRBV5-1,NA,TRBJ2-3,TRBD2,CASKGSGGSDTQYF,TGCGCCAGCAAAGGTAGCGGGGGCTCAGATACGCAGTATTTT
TRBV5-1,NA,TRBJ2-5,NA,CASSLVGVWETQYF,TGCGCCAGCAGCTTGGTGGGGGTTTGGGAGACCCAGTACTTC
TRBV6-6,few,TRBJ2-1,NA,CASSPRVYNEQFF,TGTGCCAGCTCCCCCAGGGTTTACAATGAGCAGTTCTTC
TRBV28,few,TRBJ1-2,NA,CASKGTSQRPKGYTF,TGTGCCAGCAAAGGGACATCCCAGAGGCCAAAGGGCTACACCTTC